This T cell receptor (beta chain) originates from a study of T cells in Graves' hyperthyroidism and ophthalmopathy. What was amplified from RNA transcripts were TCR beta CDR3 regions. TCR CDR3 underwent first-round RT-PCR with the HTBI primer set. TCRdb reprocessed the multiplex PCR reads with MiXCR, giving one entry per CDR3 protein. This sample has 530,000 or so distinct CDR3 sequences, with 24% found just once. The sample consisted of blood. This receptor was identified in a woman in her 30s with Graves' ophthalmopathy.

CDR3 region: CASSEDRGRSGYTF. CDR3 sequence (DNA): TGTGCCAGCAGTGAGGACAGGGGCCGTAGTGGCTACACCTTC. The genes are TRBV6-1 and TRBJ1-2; 9 bases agree with TRBD1. V dropped 3 bases and J dropped 7; count of bases not matched to a gene: 6. Germline V CDR1 and CDR2: MNHNS, SASEGT. This CDR3 has 14 residues.